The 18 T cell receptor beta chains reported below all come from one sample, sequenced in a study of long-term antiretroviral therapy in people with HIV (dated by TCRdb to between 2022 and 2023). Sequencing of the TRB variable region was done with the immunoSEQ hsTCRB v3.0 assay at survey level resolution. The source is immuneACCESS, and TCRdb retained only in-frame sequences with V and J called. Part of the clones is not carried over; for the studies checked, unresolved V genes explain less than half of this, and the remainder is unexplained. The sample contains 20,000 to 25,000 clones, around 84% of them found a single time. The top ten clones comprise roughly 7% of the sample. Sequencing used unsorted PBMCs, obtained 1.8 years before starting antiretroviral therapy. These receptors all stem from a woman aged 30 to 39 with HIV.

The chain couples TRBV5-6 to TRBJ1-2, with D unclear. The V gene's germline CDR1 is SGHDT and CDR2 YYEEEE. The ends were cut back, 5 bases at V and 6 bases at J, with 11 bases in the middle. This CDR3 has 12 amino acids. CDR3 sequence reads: CASRRSYNGYTF. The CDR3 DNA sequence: TGTGCCAGCAGAAGAAGCTATAATGGCTACACCTTC. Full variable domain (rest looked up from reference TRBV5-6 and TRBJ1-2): DAGVTQSPTHLIKTRGQQVTLRCSPKSGHDTVSWYQQALGQGPQFIFQYYEEEERQRGNFPDRFSGHQFPNYSSELNVNALLLGDSALYLCASRRSYNGYTFGSGTRLTVV.

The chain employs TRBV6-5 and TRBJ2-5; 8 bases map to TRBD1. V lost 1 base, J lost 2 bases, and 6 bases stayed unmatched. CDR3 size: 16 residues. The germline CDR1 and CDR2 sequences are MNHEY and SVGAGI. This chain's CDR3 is CASSYYFGTGQETQYF. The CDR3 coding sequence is TGTGCCAGCAGTTACTATTTCGGGACAGGTCAAGAGACCCAGTACTTC.

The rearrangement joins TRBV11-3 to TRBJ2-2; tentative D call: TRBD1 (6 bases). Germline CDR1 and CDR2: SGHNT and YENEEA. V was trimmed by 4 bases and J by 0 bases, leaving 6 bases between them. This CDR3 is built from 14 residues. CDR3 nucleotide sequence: TGTGCCAGCAGCTGGACAGCGAACACCGGGGAGCTGTTTTTT. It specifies CASSWTANTGELFF.

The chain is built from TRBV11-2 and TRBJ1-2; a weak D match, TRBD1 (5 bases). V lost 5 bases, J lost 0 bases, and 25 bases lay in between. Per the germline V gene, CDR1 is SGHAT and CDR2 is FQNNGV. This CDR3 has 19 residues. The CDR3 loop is CASSPPLSEVLGANYGYTF. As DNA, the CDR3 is TGTGCCAGCAGCCCACCCCTCTCCGAGGTTCTGGGGGCTAACTATGGCTACACCTTC.

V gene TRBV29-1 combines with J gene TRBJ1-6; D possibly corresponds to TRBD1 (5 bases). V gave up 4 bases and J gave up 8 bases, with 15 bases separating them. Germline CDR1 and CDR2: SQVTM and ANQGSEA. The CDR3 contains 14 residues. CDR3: CSVGSGRADSPLHF. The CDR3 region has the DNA TGCAGCGTTGGATCGGGCAGGGCGGATTCACCCCTCCACTTT.

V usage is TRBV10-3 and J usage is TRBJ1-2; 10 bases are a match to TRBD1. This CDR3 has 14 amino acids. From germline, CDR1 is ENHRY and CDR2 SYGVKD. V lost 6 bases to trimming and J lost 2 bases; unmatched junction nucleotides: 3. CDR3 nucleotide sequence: TGTGCCATCAGGGAGGGACAGGGGAACTATGGCTACACCTTC. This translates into CAIREGQGNYGYTF.

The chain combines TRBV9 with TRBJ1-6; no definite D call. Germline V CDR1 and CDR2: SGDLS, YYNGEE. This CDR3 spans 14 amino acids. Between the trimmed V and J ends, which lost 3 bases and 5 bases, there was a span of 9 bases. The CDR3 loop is CASSEQKDNSPLHF. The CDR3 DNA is TGTGCCAGCAGCGAGCAAAAAGATAATTCACCCCTCCACTTT.

CDR3: CASSLNQITIHEKLFF. As DNA, the CDR3 is TGTGCCAGCAGCTTGAACCAAATTACCATCCATGAAAAACTGTTTTTT. The chain is built from TRBV5-6 and TRBJ1-4; D call uncertain. V was pared by 1 base and J by 6 bases, with 16 bases between. The CDR3 extends over 16 amino acids. Germline CDR1 reads SGHDT; CDR2 reads YYEEEE.

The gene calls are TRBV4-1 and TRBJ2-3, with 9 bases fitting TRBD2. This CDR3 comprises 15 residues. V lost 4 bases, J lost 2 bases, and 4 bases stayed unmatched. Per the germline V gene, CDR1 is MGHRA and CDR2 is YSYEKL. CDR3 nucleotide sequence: TGCGCCAGCAGCCTAGCGGGGGCCCTCACAGATACGCAGTATTTT. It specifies CASSLAGALTDTQYF.

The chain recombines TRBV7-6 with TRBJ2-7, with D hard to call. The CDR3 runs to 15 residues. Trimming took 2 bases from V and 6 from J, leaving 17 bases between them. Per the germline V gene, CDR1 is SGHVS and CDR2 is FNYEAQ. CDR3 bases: TGTGCCAGCAGCTTATCGGGCAGCAATCTCCCCGAGCAGTACTTC. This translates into CASSLSGSNLPEQYF. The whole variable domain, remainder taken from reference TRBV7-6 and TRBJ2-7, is GAGVSQSPRYKVTKRGQDVALRCDPISGHVSLYWYRQALGQGPEFLTYFNYEAQQDKSGLPNDRFSAERPEGSISTLTIQRTEQRDSAMYRCASSLSGSNLPEQYFGPGTRLTVT.

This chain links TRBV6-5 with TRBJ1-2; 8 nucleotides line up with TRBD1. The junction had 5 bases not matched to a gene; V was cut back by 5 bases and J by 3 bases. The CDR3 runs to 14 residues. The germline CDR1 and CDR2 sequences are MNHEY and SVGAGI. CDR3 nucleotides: TGTGCCAGCAGTCCATACAGGGGGGACTATGGCTACACCTTC. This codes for CASSPYRGDYGYTF.

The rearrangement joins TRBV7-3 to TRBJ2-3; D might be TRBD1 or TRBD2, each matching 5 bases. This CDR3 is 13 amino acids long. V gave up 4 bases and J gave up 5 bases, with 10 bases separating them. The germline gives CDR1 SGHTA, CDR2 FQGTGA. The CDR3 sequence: CASSWTGGDTQYF. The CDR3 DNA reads TGTGCCAGCAGCTGGACTGGGGGAGATACGCAGTATTTT.

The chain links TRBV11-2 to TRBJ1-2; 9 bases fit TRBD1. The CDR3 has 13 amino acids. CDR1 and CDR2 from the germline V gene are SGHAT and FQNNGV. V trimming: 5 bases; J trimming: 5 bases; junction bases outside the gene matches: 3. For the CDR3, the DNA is TGTGCCAGCAGCCAGGGACAGGGATATGGCTACACCTTC. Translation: CASSQGQGYGYTF.

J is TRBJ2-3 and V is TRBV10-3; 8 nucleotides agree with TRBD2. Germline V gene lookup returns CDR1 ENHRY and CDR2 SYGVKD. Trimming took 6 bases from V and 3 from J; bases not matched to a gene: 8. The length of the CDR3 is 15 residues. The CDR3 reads CAISPRGGGTDTQYF. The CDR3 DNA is TGTGCCATCAGCCCCCGGGGGGGCGGGACAGATACGCAGTATTTT.

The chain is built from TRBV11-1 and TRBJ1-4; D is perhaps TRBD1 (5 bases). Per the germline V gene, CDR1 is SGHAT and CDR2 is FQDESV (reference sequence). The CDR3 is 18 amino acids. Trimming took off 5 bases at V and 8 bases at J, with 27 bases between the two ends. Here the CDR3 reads CASSNRRDVGTRGEKLFF. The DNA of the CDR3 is TGTGCCAGCAGCAACCGCCGGGACGTCGGTACCCGAGGCGAAAAACTGTTTTTT.

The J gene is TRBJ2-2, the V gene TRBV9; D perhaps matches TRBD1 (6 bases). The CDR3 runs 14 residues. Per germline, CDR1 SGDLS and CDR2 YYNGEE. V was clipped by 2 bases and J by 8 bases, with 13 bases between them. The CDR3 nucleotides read TGTGCCAGCAGCGTCGCGACCGGGACAGGGGAGCTGTTTTTT. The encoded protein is CASSVATGTGELFF.

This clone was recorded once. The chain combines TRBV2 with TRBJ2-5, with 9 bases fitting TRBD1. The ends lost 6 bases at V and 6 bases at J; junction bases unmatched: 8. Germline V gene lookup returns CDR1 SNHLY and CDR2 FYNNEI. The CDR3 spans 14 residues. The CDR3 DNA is TGTGCCAGCAGCTTTGGACAGGGGACACAGACCCAGTACTTC. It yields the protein CASSFGQGTQTQYF.

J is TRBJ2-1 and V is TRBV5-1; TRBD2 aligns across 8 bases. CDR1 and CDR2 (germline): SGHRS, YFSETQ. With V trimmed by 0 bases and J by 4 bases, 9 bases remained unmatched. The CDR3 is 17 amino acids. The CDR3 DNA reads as TGCGCCAGCAGCTTGGTCACTTTGAGCGGGGGATACAATGAGCAGTTCTTC. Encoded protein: CASSLVTLSGGYNEQFF. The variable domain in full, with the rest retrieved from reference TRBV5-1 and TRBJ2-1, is KAGVTQTPRYLIKTRGQQVTLSCSPISGHRSVSWYQQTPGQGLQFLFEYFSETQRNKGNFPGRFSGRQFSNSRSEMNVSTLELGDSALYLCASSLVTLSGGYNEQFFGPGTRLTVL.